This TCR beta chain appears in the sequencing data of a study of blood T cells in healthy people across ages. The CDR3 contains 16 residues. J lost 11 bases, V lost 5 bases, and 19 bases had no gene match. Per germline, CDR1 MGHRA and CDR2 YSYEKL. In terms of origin and age, donors were healthy Caucasian individuals from Russia aged roughly 6 to 95. Alongside a J-beta primer mix, a sample-barcoded 5' primer served in a second PCR lasting roughly 6 to 11 cycles. A 12-random-nucleotide template-switch adaptor tagged each cDNA molecule. Using its own MiXCR run on the 5' RACE reads, TCRdb lists one record per CDR3 protein. The sample contains about 1.1 million distinct CDR3 sequences, around two fifths of which appear only once. This clonotype has more than one count but fewer than ten. What it binds is not known. Study-level points and caveats: There were more naive CD4+ cells and higher diversity in long-lived donors than in aged donors. Possibly confounding the expanded clonotype changes was the fact that donor CMV status was unknown.

This TCR was sampled from a man aged 18 to 35 in good health. Sequencing input: blood. The rearrangement links TRBV4-1 to TRBJ2-5, with 8 bases fitting TRBD1. CDR3 in amino acids: CASSLQPGQEYNEQYF. In DNA form, the CDR3 reads TGCGCCAGCAGCTTACAACCGGGACAGGAATACAATGAGCAGTACTTC.